This T cell receptor beta chain came from a study of T cell responses to AZD1222 COVID-19 vaccine. Study conclusions and caveats: Once two AZD1222 doses were given, Spike-specific TCR breadth and depth went up. Spike regions recognized by vaccine-associated CD4 TCRs spanned the protein, led by 160-218 and 743-854. White British ancestry dominated among donors, who included more females, and clonal diversity was possibly underestimated.

This clone was seen a few times. Its antigen is not known. Second-dose recipients at about 4 or about 12 weeks were treated as one pooled group. Clones were sequenced by immunoSEQ multiplex PCR, and TCRdb holds only the in-frame ones, with some missing. The sample contains around 73,000 clones, approximately 92% of which appear only once. The CDR3 runs to 15 residues. Trimming stripped 3 bases from V and 4 bases from J, with 13 bases between. Germline V gene lookup returns CDR1 MNHNS and CDR2 SASEGT. This sample comprised peripheral blood, obtained 28 days after the second AZD1222 dose. The receptor comes from an adult who received the AZD1222 COVID-19 vaccine. The rearrangement links TRBV6-1 to TRBJ1-5; D call uncertain. The CDR3 nucleotides are TGTGCCAGCAGTGATCAAGCGGGTGTAAATCAGCCCCAGCATTTT. This translates into CASSDQAGVNQPQHF.